This T cell receptor (beta chain) was identified in a study of blood T cell repertoires in COVID-19. Study overall: Specimens from acute and convalescent COVID-19 originated in the United States, Italy and Spain.

Trimming took off 6 bases at V and 1 base at J, with 18 bases between the two ends. The CDR3 runs 16 residues. Looked up from germline, CDR1 is SEHNR and CDR2 is FQNEAQ (reference sequence). Authors' data handling: Reference gene primer amplification gave nucleated cell count estimates. Generated by immunoSEQ multiplex PCR, the TCRdb table keeps only in-frame clones and is missing some. V, J and clone size derive from that table, while D and trimming were established from the DNA sequence. The table shows about 200,000 clones, with more than 85% occurring only once. The chain uses TRBV7-9 and TRBJ2-5; TRBD1 might be the D (6 bases). Sequenced material: peripheral blood. This clonotype was obtained from a man aged 55-75 years with acute or convalescent COVID-19. The CDR3 nucleotides read TGTGCCAGCAGTTCTCGGACAGTTAGGAGCCAAGAGACCCAGTACTTC. Amino acid sequence: CASSSRTVRSQETQYF. The complete variable domain, with remaining parts taken from reference TRBV7-9 and TRBJ2-5, reads DTGVSQNPRHKITKRGQNVTFRCDPISEHNRLYWYRQTLGQGPEFLTYFQNEAQLEKSRLLSDRFSAERPKGSFSTLEIQRTEQGDSAMYLCASSSRTVRSQETQYFGPGTRLLVL.